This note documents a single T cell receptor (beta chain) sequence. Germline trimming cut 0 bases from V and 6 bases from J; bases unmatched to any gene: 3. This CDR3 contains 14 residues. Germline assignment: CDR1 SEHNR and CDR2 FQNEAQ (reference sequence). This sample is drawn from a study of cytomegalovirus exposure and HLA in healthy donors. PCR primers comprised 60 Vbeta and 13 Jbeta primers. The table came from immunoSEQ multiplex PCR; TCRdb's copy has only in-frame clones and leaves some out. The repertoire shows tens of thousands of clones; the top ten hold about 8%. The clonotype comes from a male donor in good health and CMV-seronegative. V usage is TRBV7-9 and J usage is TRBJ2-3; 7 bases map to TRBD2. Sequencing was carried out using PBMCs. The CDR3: CASSLAGGVDTQYF. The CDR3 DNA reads TGTGCCAGCAGCTTAGCGGGAGGGGTGGATACGCAGTATTTT.